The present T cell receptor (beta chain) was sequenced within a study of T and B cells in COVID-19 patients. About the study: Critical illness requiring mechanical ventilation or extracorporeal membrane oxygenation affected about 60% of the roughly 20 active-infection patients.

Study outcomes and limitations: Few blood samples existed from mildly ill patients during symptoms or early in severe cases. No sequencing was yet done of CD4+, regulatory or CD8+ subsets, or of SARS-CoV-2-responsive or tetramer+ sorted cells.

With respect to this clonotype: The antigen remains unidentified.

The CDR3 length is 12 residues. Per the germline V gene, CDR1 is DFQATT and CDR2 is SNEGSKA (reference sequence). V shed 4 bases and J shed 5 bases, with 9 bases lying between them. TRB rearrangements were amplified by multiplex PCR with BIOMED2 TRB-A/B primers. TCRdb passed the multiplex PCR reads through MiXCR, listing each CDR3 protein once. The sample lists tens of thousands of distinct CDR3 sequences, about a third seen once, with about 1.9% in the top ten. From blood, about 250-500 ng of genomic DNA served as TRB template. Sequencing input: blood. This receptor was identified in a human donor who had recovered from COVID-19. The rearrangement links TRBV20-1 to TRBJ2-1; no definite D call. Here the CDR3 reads CSATRVDNEQFF. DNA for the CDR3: TGCAGTGCTACCCGGGTGGACAATGAGCAGTTCTTC.